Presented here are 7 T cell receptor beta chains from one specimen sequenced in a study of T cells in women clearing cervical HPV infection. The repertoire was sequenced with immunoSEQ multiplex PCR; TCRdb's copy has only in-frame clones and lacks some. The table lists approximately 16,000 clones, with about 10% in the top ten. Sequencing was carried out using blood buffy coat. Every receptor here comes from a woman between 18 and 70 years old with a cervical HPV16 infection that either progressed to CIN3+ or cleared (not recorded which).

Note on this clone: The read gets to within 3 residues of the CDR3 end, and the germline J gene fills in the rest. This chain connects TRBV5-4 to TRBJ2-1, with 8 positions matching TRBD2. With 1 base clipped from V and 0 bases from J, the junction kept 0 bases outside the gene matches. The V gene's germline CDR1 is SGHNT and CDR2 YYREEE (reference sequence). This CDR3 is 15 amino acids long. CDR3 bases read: TGTGCCAGCAGCTTGCGGGGGGGCTCCTACAATGAG. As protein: CASSLRGGSYNE. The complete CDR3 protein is CASSLRGGSYNEQFF.

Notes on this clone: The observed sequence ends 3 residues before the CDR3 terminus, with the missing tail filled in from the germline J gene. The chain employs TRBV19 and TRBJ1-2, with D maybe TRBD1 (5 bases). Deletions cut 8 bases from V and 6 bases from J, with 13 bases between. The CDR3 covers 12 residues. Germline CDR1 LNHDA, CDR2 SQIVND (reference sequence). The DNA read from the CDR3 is TGTGCCAGTCAGCAGACACAGGATGGC. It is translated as CASQQTQDG. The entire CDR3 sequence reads CASQQTQDGYTF.

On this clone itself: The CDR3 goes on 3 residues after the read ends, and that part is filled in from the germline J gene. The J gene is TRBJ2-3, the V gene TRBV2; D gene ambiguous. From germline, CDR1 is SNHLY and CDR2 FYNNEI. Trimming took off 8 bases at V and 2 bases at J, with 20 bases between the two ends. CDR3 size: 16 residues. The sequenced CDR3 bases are TGTGCCAGCTTGAGAGAGCAGGCAGAGTTCACAGATACG. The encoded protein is CASLREQAEFTDT. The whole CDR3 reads CASLREQAEFTDTQYF.

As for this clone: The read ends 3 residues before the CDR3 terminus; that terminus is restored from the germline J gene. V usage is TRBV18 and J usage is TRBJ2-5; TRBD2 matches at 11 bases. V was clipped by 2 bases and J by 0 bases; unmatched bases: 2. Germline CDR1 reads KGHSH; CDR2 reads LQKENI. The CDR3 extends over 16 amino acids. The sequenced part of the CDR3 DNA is TGTGCCAGCTCACCAACTAGCGGGGGCTACCAAGAGACC. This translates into CASSPTSGGYQET. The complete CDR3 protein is CASSPTSGGYQETQYF.

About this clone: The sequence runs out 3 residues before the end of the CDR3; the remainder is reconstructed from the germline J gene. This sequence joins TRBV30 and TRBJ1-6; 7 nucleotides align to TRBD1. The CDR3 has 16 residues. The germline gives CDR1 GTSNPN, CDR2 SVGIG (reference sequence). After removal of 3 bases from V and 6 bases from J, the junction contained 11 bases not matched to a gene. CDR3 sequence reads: CAWRRGQKWPNSPLHF. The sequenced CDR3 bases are TGTGCCTGGAGAAGGGGACAGAAGTGGCCTAATTCACCC.

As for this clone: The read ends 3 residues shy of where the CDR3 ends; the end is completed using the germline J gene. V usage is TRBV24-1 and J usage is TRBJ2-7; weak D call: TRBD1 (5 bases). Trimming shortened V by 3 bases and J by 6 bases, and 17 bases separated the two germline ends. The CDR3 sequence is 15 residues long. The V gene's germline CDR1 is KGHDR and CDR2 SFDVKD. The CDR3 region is CATSDGARRTGEQYF. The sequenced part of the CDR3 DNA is TGTGCCACCAGTGATGGGGCTCGGCGGACCGGCGAG.

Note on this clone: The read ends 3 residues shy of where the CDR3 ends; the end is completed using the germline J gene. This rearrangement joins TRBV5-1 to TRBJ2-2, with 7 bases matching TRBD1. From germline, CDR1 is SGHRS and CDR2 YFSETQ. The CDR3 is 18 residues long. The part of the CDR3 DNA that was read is TGCGCCAGCAGCTTGGTTTCATATGTGGGGGACAGAAATGAAAAG. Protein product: CASSLVSYVGDRNEK. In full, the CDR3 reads CASSLVSYVGDRNEKLFF.